A single sample is the source of the 25 T cell receptor beta chains below, sequenced in a study of vaccination and CD4 T cells after COVID-19. TCRdb re-called the PCR reads through MiXCR, storing one row per CDR3 protein. The repertoire has around 16,000 distinct CDR3 sequences, 66% of them found once; the top ten carry 1.1%. The sequences come from CD4+ T cells from blood, collected after SARS-CoV-2 vaccination. The receptors shown here come from a human donor who had recovered from COVID-19.

This clonotype turned up a few times. The chain is built from TRBV2 and TRBJ2-5; D unclear. The germline V and J ends were trimmed by 8 bases and 5 bases, with 9 bases remaining between them. This CDR3 is built from 11 residues. Germline V gene data show CDR1 as SNHLY and CDR2 as FYNNEI. DNA for the CDR3: TGTGCCAGCTGTGCGGTGGAGACCCAGTACTTC. As protein: CASCAVETQYF.

The chain employs TRBV6-1 and TRBJ2-3; D is possibly TRBD1 (5 bases). Trimming removed 5 bases from V and 0 bases from J, with 12 bases in between. The CDR3 has 15 amino acids. Looked up from germline, CDR1 is MNHNS and CDR2 is SASEGT. The CDR3 reads CASSTWGPSTDTQYF. CDR3 in DNA: TGTGCCAGCAGTACGTGGGGCCCCAGCACAGATACGCAGTATTTT.

The chain combines TRBV5-7 with TRBJ1-5; D is unclear. TRBV5-7 is marked as an open reading frame, function uncertain. The CDR3 has 13 amino acids. Between the trimmed V and J ends, which lost 0 bases and 5 bases, there was a span of 6 bases. The chain's CDR3 is CASSLDPHQPQHF. The CDR3 DNA reads as TGTGCCAGCAGCTTGGATCCCCATCAGCCCCAGCATTTT.

The V and J genes are TRBV10-3 and TRBJ1-2; 7 bases map to TRBD1. V shed 4 bases, J shed 2 bases, and the junction held 7 bases outside the gene matches. In germline, CDR1 is ENHRY, CDR2 SYGVKD. The CDR3 sequence is 15 residues long. CDR3 residues: CAISASGTENYGYTF. The CDR3 DNA sequence: TGTGCCATCAGTGCCTCCGGGACAGAGAACTATGGCTACACCTTC.

This clonotype was found a few times. The V and J genes are TRBV6-5 and TRBJ1-5, with no clear D. The V gene's germline CDR1 is MNHEY and CDR2 SVGAGI. The V end lost 0 bases, the J end lost 0 bases, and 6 bases lay between the germline ends. CDR3 length: 15 residues. CDR3 nucleotide sequence: TGTGCCAGCAGTTACTCCGGAAATAGCAATCAGCCCCAGCATTTT. Its translation: CASSYSGNSNQPQHF.

The J gene is TRBJ2-2, the V gene TRBV6-2 or TRBV6-3, with D unclear. Germline V gives CDR1 MNHEY, CDR2 SVGEGT. V was trimmed by 2 bases and J by 3 bases, leaving 4 bases between them. The CDR3 contains 13 residues. CDR3 amino acids: CASSYRDTGELFF. CDR3 nucleotides: TGTGCCAGCAGTTACAGGGACACCGGGGAGCTGTTTTTT.

The chain combines TRBV19 with TRBJ1-3, with D uncertain. The CDR3 is 14 residues long. Trimming removed 3 bases from V and 1 base from J, with 7 bases in between. CDR1 LNHDA and CDR2 SQIVND come from the germline V gene (reference sequence). The CDR3 DNA follows: TGTGCCAGTAGTATGGGAGTTTCTGGAAACACCATATATTTT. It is translated as CASSMGVSGNTIYF.

The chain links TRBV7-8 to TRBJ2-1, with TRBD1 as a possible D gene (6 bases). This CDR3 region has 13 residues. The V gene's germline CDR1 is SGHVS and CDR2 FQNEAQ. V was shortened by 5 bases and J by 5 bases, with 10 bases between the two germline ends. The DNA of the CDR3 is TGTGCCAGCAGCACGGACAGAAACAATGAGCAGTTCTTC. It is translated as CASSTDRNNEQFF.

The gene calls are TRBV6-1 and TRBJ1-2, with D perhaps matching TRBD1 (5 bases). The germline gives CDR1 MNHNS, CDR2 SASEGT. Trimming took 3 bases from V and 5 from J, leaving 16 bases between them. The CDR3 runs to 15 residues. For the CDR3, the DNA is TGTGCCAGCAGTGAGTACACCGGGACCAATTATGGCTACACCTTC. Amino acid sequence: CASSEYTGTNYGYTF.

The rearrangement uses TRBV27 and TRBJ2-5, with TRBD1 as a possible D gene (5 bases). The CDR3 totals 13 residues. Per the germline V gene, CDR1 is MNHEY and CDR2 is SMNVEV (reference sequence). Trimming pared 5 bases from V and 7 bases from J, leaving 14 bases between. CDR3 sequence: CASSDRGGGTQYF. As DNA, the CDR3 is TGTGCCAGCAGTGACAGAGGTGGCGGGACCCAGTACTTC.

V usage is TRBV20-1 and J usage is TRBJ2-7, with 7 positions matching TRBD2. V shed 2 bases, J shed 3 bases, and the junction held 7 bases outside the gene matches. Germline lookup yields CDR1 DFQATT and CDR2 SNEGSKA (reference sequence). The CDR3 spans 14 residues. The CDR3 protein is CSARLLAANYEQYF. The CDR3 region has the DNA TGCAGTGCTAGACTCCTAGCGGCGAACTACGAGCAGTACTTC.

The V call is TRBV28, the J call TRBJ2-7, with 9 positions matching TRBD2. Germline CDR1 is MDHEN and CDR2 is SYDVKM. The CDR3 has 15 residues. V was clipped by 2 bases and J by 4 bases; unmatched bases: 6. The CDR3 region is CASSLMRLADYEQYF. In DNA, the CDR3 is TGTGCCAGCAGTTTAATGCGACTAGCGGATTACGAGCAGTACTTC.

The chain uses TRBV10-1 and TRBJ1-1; the D gene is possibly TRBD1 (5 bases). This CDR3 comprises 14 residues. V dropped 5 bases and J dropped 3 bases, with 13 bases sitting between them. Germline CDR1 and CDR2: WNHNN and SYGVQD (reference sequence). The CDR3: CASSTGRGDTEAFF. CDR3 DNA sequence: TGCGCCAGCAGTACGGGGCGAGGGGACACTGAAGCTTTCTTT.

V is TRBV7-3 and J is TRBJ1-1; D unresolved. The length of the CDR3 is 13 residues. Per germline, CDR1 SGHTA and CDR2 FQGTGA. V dropped 1 base and J dropped 3 bases, with 6 bases sitting between them. DNA for the CDR3: TGTGCCAGCAGCTTAAAGGGTTACACTGAAGCTTTCTTT. Amino acid sequence: CASSLKGYTEAFF.

This chain uses TRBV7-8 with TRBJ2-3, with D perhaps given as TRBD1 or TRBD2 (5 bases each). The V gene's germline CDR1 is SGHVS and CDR2 FQNEAQ. V shed 0 bases and J shed 11 bases, with 12 bases lying between them. The CDR3 consists of 13 residues. CDR3 coding DNA: TGTGCCAGCAGCTTAGCGTCGTCGAGGGGGCAGTATTTT. Its translation is CASSLASSRGQYF. Drawing the rest from reference TRBV7-8 and TRBJ2-3, the complete variable domain is GAGVSQSPRYKVAKRGQDVALRCDPISGHVSLFWYQQALGQGPEFLTYFQNEAQLDKSGLPSDRFFAERPEGSVSTLKIQRTQQEDSAVYLCASSLASSRGQYFGPGTRLTVL.

The chain combines TRBV27 with TRBJ1-5; D is undetermined. V gave up 5 bases and J gave up 6 bases, with 8 bases separating them. Germline V gene lookup returns CDR1 MNHEY and CDR2 SMNVEV (reference sequence). The CDR3 length is 12 residues. The CDR3 region has the DNA TGTGCCAGCAGTACCCCGGGTCAGCCCCAGCATTTT. Amino acids: CASSTPGQPQHF.

The rearrangement uses TRBV12-3 or TRBV12-4 and TRBJ1-2; D may be TRBD1 (5 bases). The CDR3 extends over 15 amino acids. The germline V and J ends were trimmed by 0 bases and 2 bases, with 10 bases remaining between them. CDR3 sequence: CASSLAWGRNYGYTF. The CDR3 DNA reads TGTGCCAGCAGTTTAGCGTGGGGGAGGAACTATGGCTACACCTTC.

The CDR3 nucleotides read TGTGCCAGCAGCGTAGCTGTCGCGGGAGTGAGATCCAATGAGCAGTTCTTC. Amino acid sequence: CASSVAVAGVRSNEQFF. J is TRBJ2-1 and V is TRBV9, with 7 nucleotides matching TRBD2. The CDR3 sequence is 17 residues long. The V segment lost 0 bases and the J segment 6 bases; nucleotides outside the gene matches: 12. Germline CDR1 SGDLS, CDR2 YYNGEE.

This chain links TRBV5-1 with TRBJ2-2; no definite D call. The germline V and J ends were trimmed by 0 bases and 1 base, with 4 bases remaining between them. This CDR3 region has 14 residues. Germline assignment: CDR1 SGHRS and CDR2 YFSETQ. The CDR3 reads CASSLGQNTGELFF. The CDR3 coding sequence is TGCGCCAGCAGCTTGGGACAGAACACCGGGGAGCTGTTTTTT.

The CDR3 DNA reads TGTGCCACCAGCAGAGATAGGGCCACGTACCAAGAGACCCAGTACTTC. Its translation is CATSRDRATYQETQYF. The chain combines TRBV15 with TRBJ2-5; D call uncertain. In germline, CDR1 is LNHNV, CDR2 YYDKDF (reference sequence). Trimming took off 0 bases at V and 0 bases at J, with 11 bases between the two ends. CDR3 length: 16 amino acids.

This chain joins TRBV7-8 and TRBJ1-1, with D possibly matching TRBD1 (5 bases). Germline CDR1 and CDR2: SGHVS and FQNEAQ. The ends were cut back, 5 bases at V and 1 base at J, with 8 bases in the middle. This CDR3 region has 13 residues. The CDR3 region has the DNA TGTGCCAGCAGCACCGACAGGAACACTGAAGCTTTCTTT. Translating gives CASSTDRNTEAFF.

The CDR3 region is CASSSRPGPDTQYF. CDR3 DNA sequence: TGTGCCAGCAGTTCACGTCCGGGCCCAGATACGCAGTATTTT. The chain carries TRBV7-2 and TRBJ2-3; D not certain. The CDR3 spans 14 residues. V was pared by 6 bases and J by 4 bases, with 14 bases between. Per the germline V gene, CDR1 is SGHTA and CDR2 is FQGNSA.

This sequence joins TRBV6-5 and TRBJ1-2; a possible D gene is TRBD1 (5 bases). This CDR3 spans 16 amino acids. CDR1 and CDR2 (germline): MNHEY, SVGAGI. Trimming stripped 0 bases from V and 0 bases from J, with 11 bases between. CDR3 bases: TGTGCCAGCAGTTACTCGAGGAAGGACACTAACTATGGCTACACCTTC. It codes for CASSYSRKDTNYGYTF.

This clonotype came up a few times. The V and J genes are TRBV2 and TRBJ1-6; D gene ambiguous. The length of the CDR3 is 15 residues. Germline values: CDR1 SNHLY, CDR2 FYNNEI. V lost 5 bases, J lost 7 bases, and 15 bases lay in between. The CDR3 region has the DNA TGTGCCAGCAGTCCTGGCCGGACGGGGAATTCACCCCTCCACTTT. Its translation: CASSPGRTGNSPLHF.

This sequence joins TRBV7-3 and TRBJ2-7; D unclear. From germline, CDR1 is SGHTA and CDR2 FQGTGA. The CDR3 runs 14 residues. The germline V and J ends were trimmed by 3 bases and 3 bases, with 12 bases remaining between them. As DNA, the CDR3 is TGTGCCAGCAGCTTGGCCGTCTCCCTCTACGAGCAGTACTTC. Amino acid sequence: CASSLAVSLYEQYF.